This entry describes one T cell receptor beta chain. Germline loops: CDR1 KGHSH, CDR2 LQKENI. V gave up 3 bases and J gave up 5 bases, with 10 bases separating them. This CDR3 is built from 14 residues. This entry is derived from a study of blood T cell repertoires in COVID-19. On the study more broadly: The United States, Italy and Spain were the sources of the acute and convalescent COVID-19 samples. From T cells, B-cell-depleted T cells, or PBMCs came the material, which was cDNA or gDNA.

Profiling relied on immunoSEQ multiplex PCR, and the TCRdb table lists in-frame clones only, not all of them. Found here are over 6,000 clones, roughly 88% of them singletons; the top ten hold 10%. The origin of this receptor is a human donor with active COVID-19. The donor label of this sample is uncertain. The sequencing sample was made of peripheral blood. The genes are TRBV18 and TRBJ2-2, with D hard to call. CDR3: CASSPSSVTGELFF. CDR3 sequence (DNA): TGTGCCAGCTCACCGTCCTCGGTTACCGGGGAGCTGTTTTTT.